This T cell receptor beta chain was recovered during a study of cytomegalovirus exposure and HLA in healthy donors. On the study more broadly: Among the approximately 410 genotyped donors, over 70% were placed in the Caucasian-associated ancestry cluster. Overall study findings and caveats: Later analysis placed DRB1 highest and HLA-C lowest in TCR association rates, which differed by HLA locus.

The CDR3 has 16 residues. Germline V CDR1 and CDR2: MGHRA, YSYEKL. Trimming took 4 bases from V and 3 from J; bases not matched to a gene: 6. This clone appeared a few times. Antigen specificity is unknown. 13 Jbeta primers and 60 Vbeta primers were used for the PCR. Repertoires were generated with immunoSEQ multiplex PCR, while TCRdb's copy carries only in-frame clones and drops some. Here the sample spans under 250,000 clones, about 80% being singletons. The TCR comes from a woman aged 55-69 years in good health and CMV-seropositive. Sequences were obtained from PBMCs. The rearrangement uses TRBV4-1 and TRBJ1-5, with 10 bases identical to TRBD1. The CDR3 sequence is CASSPMDRGINQPQHF. The CDR3, as DNA: TGCGCCAGCAGCCCTATGGACAGGGGGATCAATCAGCCCCAGCATTTT.